This record covers a single T cell receptor beta chain. This sample is part of a study of blood T cell repertoires in COVID-19. This table comes from immunoSEQ multiplex PCR, and its TCRdb copy is limited to in-frame clones, with some not included. The sample records over 100,000 clones, around 84% being singletons. CDR1 is SGHRS and CDR2 is YFSETQ in the germline V gene. This CDR3 region has 14 residues. V lost 4 bases, J lost 6 bases, and 5 bases stayed unmatched. The clonotype originates from a human donor in a cohort sampled during active COVID-19. The J gene is TRBJ2-3, the V gene TRBV5-1; 10 bases map to TRBD2. The sample consisted of peripheral blood. CDR3 sequence: CASSPGLARDTQYF. Written as DNA, the CDR3 is TGCGCCAGCAGCCCGGGACTAGCGAGGGATACGCAGTATTTT.